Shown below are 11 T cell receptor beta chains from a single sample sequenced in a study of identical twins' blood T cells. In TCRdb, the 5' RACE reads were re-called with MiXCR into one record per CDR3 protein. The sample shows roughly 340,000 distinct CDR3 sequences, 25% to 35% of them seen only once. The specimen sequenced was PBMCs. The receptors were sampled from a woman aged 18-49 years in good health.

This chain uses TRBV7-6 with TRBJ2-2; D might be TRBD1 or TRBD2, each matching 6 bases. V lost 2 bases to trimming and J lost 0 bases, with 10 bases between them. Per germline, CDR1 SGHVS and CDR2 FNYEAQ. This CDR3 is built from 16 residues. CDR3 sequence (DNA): TGTGCCAGCAGCTTAATGGGGGGCCCGAACACCGGGGAGCTGTTTTTT. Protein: CASSLMGGPNTGELFF.

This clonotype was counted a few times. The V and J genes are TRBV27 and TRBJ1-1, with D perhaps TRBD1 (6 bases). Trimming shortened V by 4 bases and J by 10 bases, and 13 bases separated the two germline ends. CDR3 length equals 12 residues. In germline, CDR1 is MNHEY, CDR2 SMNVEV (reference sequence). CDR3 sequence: CASSSGVWVAFF. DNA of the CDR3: TGTGCCAGCAGTTCAGGGGTTTGGGTAGCTTTCTTT.

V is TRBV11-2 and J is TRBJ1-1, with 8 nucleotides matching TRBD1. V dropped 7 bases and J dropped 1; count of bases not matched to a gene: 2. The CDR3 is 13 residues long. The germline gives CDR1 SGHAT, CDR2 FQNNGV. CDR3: CASTDRGNTEAFF. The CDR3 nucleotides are TGTGCCAGCACCGACAGGGGGAACACTGAAGCTTTCTTT.

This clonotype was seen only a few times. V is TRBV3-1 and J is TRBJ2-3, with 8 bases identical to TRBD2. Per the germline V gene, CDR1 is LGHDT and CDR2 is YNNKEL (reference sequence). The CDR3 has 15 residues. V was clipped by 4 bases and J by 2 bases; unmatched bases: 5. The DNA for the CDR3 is TGTGCCAGCAGCCCAGCGGGAGACTCCACAGATACGCAGTATTTT. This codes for CASSPAGDSTDTQYF.

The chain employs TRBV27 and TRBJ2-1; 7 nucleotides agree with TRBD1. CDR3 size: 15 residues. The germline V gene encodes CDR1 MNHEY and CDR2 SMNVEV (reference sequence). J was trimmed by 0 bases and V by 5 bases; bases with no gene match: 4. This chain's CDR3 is CASSHRGPSYNEQFF. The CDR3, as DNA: TGTGCCAGCAGTCATAGGGGGCCCTCCTACAATGAGCAGTTCTTC.

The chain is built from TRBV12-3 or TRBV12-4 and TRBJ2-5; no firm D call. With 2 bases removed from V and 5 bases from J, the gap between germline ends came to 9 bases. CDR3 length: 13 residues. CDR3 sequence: CASSLYHRETQYF. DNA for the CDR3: TGTGCCAGCAGTTTATATCACCGGGAGACCCAGTACTTC.

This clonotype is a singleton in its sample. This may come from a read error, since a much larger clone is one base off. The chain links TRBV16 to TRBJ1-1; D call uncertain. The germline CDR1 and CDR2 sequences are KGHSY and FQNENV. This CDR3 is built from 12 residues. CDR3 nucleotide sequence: TGTGCCAGCAGCCGCGTGAACACTGAAGCTTCCTTT. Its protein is CASSRVNTEASF.

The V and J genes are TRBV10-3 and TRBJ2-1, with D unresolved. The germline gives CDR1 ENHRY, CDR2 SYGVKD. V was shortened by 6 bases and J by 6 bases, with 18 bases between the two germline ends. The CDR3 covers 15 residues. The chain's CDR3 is CAIRRSGSRPNEQFF. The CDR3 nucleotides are TGTGCCATCAGACGGTCGGGCTCTCGACCCAATGAGCAGTTCTTC.

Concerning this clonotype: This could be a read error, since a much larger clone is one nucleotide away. The CDR3 reads CVSSVTKGDYGYTF. CDR3 nucleotide sequence: TGTGTCAGCTCCGTTACAAAGGGAGACTATGGCTACACCTTC. The chain is built from TRBV18 and TRBJ1-2; D is undetermined. The CDR3 extends over 14 amino acids. CDR1 and CDR2 from the germline V gene are KGHSH and LQKENI.

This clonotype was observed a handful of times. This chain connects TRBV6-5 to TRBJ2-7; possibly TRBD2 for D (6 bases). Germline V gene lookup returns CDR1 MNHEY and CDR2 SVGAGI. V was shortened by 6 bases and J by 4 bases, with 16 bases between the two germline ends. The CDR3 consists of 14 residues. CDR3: CASSSPSGRYEQYF. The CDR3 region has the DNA TGTGCCAGCAGCAGCCCCTCAGGGAGGTACGAGCAGTACTTC.

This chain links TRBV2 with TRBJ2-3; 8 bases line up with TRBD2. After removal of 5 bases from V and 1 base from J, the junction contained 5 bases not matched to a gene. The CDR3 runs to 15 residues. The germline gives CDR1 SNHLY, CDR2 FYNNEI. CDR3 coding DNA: TGTGCCAGCAGTTCTCGAGCGGGAGGCACAGATACGCAGTATTTT. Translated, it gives CASSSRAGGTDTQYF.